This TCR beta chain was documented in a study of blood T cell repertoires in COVID-19. The repertoire was sequenced with immunoSEQ multiplex PCR; TCRdb's copy has only in-frame clones and lacks some. The profile covers under 400,000 clones, with almost 90% appearing a single time and about 0.94% taken by the ten largest. Sequencing was performed on PBMCs or T cells enriched from blood (not recorded which). This sequence originates from a woman aged 25 to 39 who had been exposed to COVID-19.

In DNA, the CDR3 is TGTGCCAGCAGCGTAGGCGGGACTAGCGGTAATGAGCAGTTCTTC. Protein sequence: CASSVGGTSGNEQFF. The chain has TRBV9 and TRBJ2-1, with 11 bases aligning to TRBD2. With V trimmed by 0 bases and J by 7 bases, 3 bases remained unmatched. The germline CDR1 and CDR2 sequences are SGDLS and YYNGEE. The CDR3 runs 15 residues.